A selection of T cell receptor beta chains follows, all from one sample in a study of cytomegalovirus exposure and HLA in healthy donors. Here immunoSEQ multiplex PCR was the method, and the copy in TCRdb shows in-frame clones only, minus some. This sample yields around 170,000 clones, of which over 75% are seen a single time; approximately 6.3% belongs to the top ten. Sequenced input: PBMCs. The receptor set was obtained from a middle-aged man in good health and CMV-seropositive. The CDR3 runs from the conserved cysteine through the conserved F or W. The order of the fields is J gene, clone size, V gene, D gene, CDR3 DNA, CDR3 protein. The D gene is left open where the match is weak. For some rows the clone size is stated as once, few or many, or as a class when expanded; others skip it.

TRBJ2-7,-,TRBV10-1,-,TGCGCCAGCAGCCTCGACAGCTACGAGCAGTACTTC,CASSLDSYEQYF
TRBJ2-5,-,TRBV4-3,TRBD2,TGCGCCAGCAGCCAAGATCGGGGCGGGGGGGCGGGGGAGACCCAGTACTTC,CASSQDRGGGAGETQYF
TRBJ1-2,few,TRBV27,-,TGTGCCAGCAGTTTAGGTTGGGGGCTCTATGGCTACACCTTC,CASSLGWGLYGYTF
TRBJ2-2,-,TRBV5-4,-,TGTGCCAGCAGCGTAGCTCACAAGTCCACGAACACCGGGGAGCTGTTTTTT,CASSVAHKSTNTGELFF
TRBJ1-4,-,TRBV6-4,-,TGTGCCAGGAACCGGGGCAGGGGTTTTAATGAAAAACTGTTTTTT,CARNRGRGFNEKLFF
TRBJ2-7,-,TRBV18,TRBD1,TGTGCCAGCTCATCCAGGACAGGGAGGATGTACGAGCAGTACTTC,CASSSRTGRMYEQYF
TRBJ2-7,-,TRBV11-2,-,TGTGCCAGCAGCTTAGACGGCTCCTACGAGCAGTACTTC,CASSLDGSYEQYF
TRBJ2-5,-,TRBV30,TRBD2,TGTGCCTGGAGCCGCGATCCGGGGGGATTCCAAGAGACCCAGTACTTC,CAWSRDPGGFQETQYF
TRBJ2-3,-,TRBV7-2,-,TGTGCCAGCAGCTTAGCCCACAGAGGGCGGCTCCTTTTCACAGATACGCAGTATTTT,CASSLAHRGRLLFTDTQYF
TRBJ2-2,-,TRBV29-1,-,TGCAGCGTTGACGAAGGAGACACCGGGGAGCTGTTTTTT,CSVDEGDTGELFF
TRBJ1-5,few,TRBV30,-,TGTGCCTGGGCCCCTGGGGCTCAGCCCCAGCATTTT,CAWAPGAQPQHF
TRBJ2-1,-,TRBV5-1,TRBD2,TGCGCCAGCAAACAGCAGACTAGCGGGAAACTCAGCGAGCAGTTCTTC,CASKQQTSGKLSEQFF
TRBJ1-1,-,TRBV5-4,-,TGTGCCAGCAGCTTAAAGGGGCTCGCTGAAGCTTTCTTT,CASSLKGLAEAFF
TRBJ2-1,-,TRBV5-6,TRBD1,TGTGCCAGCAGCTTCGGCGACAGGGCTTATGAGCAGTTCTTC,CASSFGDRAYEQFF
TRBJ1-2,-,TRBV6-6,-,TGTGCCAGCACCCCAGGGACATCTAACTATGGCTACACCTTC,CASTPGTSNYGYTF
TRBJ2-5,-,TRBV9,-,TGTGCCAGCAGCGTTAGCGGTCTCCAAGAGACCCAGTACTTC,CASSVSGLQETQYF
TRBJ1-2,-,TRBV5-4,TRBD1,TGTGCCAGCAGCGAAGGACAGGCGCTAAACTATGGCTACACCTTC,CASSEGQALNYGYTF
TRBJ2-1,-,TRBV5-4,TRBD1,TGTGCCAGCAGCTCGACGGGACAGGGGGTTAATGAGCAGTTCTTC,CASSSTGQGVNEQFF
TRBJ2-7,-,TRBV27,-,TGTGCCAGCAGTTTAGGACAGAACTACGAGCAGTACTTC,CASSLGQNYEQYF
TRBJ2-2,-,TRBV7-6,-,TGTGCCAGCAGCAAAGTTGGGGCTGGCACCGGGGAGCTGTTTTTT,CASSKVGAGTGELFF
TRBJ2-5,-,TRBV18,-,TGTGCCAGCTCAACCACGGTCCGGGAGACCCAGTACTTC,CASSTTVRETQYF
TRBJ2-7,few,TRBV27,TRBD1,TGTGCCAGCAGTTTGGAGACCGGGACAGGGTTCTACGAGCAGTACTTC,CASSLETGTGFYEQYF
TRBJ2-3,-,TRBV4-3,TRBD2,TGCGCCAGCAGCCAAGATACGCCGGGGCTAGCGGGGGGGGTGGGGAGCACAGATACGCAGTATTTT,CASSQDTPGLAGGVGSTDTQYF
TRBJ1-1,-,TRBV19,TRBD1,TGTGCCAGTAGTATCAGGAACAGGGGGGTAACTGAAGCTTTCTTT,CASSIRNRGVTEAFF